Given below is one TCR beta chain in context. The CDR3 length is 13 residues. CDR1 is SNHLY, CDR2 FYNNEI, per germline. The V gene end was trimmed by 11 bases and the J gene end by 4 bases; junction bases not matched to a gene: 10. Each CDR3 protein is one row after TCRdb ran MiXCR on the RT-PCR reads. The data contain fewer than 800,000 distinct CDR3 sequences, 11% to 15% of them singletons. This receptor was identified in a female donor in good health, serving as a healthy control. The sequenced material came from memory CD4+ T cells from blood. The chain links TRBV2 to TRBJ1-2; 7 nucleotides agree with TRBD1. CDR3 bases: TGTGCCGGCCGGATCCGGGACAGCTATGGCTACACCTTC. It yields the protein CAGRIRDSYGYTF.